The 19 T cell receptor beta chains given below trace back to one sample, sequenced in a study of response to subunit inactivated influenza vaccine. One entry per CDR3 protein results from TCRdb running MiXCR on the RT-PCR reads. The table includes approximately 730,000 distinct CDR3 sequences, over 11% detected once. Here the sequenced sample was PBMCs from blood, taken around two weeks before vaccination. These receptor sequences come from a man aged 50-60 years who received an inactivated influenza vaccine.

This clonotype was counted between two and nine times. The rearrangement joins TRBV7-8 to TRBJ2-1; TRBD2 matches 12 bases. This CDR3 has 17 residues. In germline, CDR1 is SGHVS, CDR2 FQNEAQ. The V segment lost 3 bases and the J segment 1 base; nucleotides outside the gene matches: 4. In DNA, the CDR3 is TGTGCCAGCAGCTTCCCGACTAGCGGGAGTTCCTACAATGAGCAGTTCTTC. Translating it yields CASSFPTSGSSYNEQFF.

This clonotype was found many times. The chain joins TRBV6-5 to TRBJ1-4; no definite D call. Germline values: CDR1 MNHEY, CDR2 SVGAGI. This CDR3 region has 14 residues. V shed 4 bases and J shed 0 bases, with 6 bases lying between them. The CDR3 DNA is TGTGCCAGCAGTTCGCCAGCAACTAATGAAAAACTGTTTTTT. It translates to CASSSPATNEKLFF.

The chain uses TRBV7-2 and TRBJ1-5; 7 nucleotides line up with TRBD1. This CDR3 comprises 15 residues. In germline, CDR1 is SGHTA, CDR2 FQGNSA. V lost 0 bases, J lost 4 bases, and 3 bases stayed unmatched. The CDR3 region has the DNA TGTGCCAGCAGCTTAGCCGGACAGGAGAATCAGCCCCAGCATTTT. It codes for CASSLAGQENQPQHF.

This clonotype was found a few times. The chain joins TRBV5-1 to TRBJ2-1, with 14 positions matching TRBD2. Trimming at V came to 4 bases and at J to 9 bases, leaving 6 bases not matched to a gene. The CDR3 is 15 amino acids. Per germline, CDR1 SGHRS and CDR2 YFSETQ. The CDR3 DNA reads TGCGCCAGCAGCGTCGGGACTAGCGGGAGTTCTGAGCAGTTCTTC. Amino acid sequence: CASSVGTSGSSEQFF.

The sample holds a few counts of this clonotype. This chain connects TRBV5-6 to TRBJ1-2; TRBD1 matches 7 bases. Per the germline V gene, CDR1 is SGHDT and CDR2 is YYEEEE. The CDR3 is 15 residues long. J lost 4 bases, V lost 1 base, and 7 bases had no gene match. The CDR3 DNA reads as TGTGCCAGCAGCTTGCCGACAGGGAAAAGCTATGGCTACACCTTC. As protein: CASSLPTGKSYGYTF.

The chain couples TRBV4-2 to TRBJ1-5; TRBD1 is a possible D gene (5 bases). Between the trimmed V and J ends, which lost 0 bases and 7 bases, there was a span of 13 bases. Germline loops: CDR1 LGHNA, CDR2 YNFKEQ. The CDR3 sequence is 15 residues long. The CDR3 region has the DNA TGTGCCAGCAGCCAAGATGGGGGAGCCGGGCAGCCCCAGCATTTT. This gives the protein CASSQDGGAGQPQHF.

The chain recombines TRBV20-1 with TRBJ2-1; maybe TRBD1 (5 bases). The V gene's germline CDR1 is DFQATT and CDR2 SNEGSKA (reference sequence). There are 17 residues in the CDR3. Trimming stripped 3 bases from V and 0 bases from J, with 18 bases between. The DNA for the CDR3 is TGCAGTGCTAGTTTAAGGGGCGTCATTAGCTCCTACAATGAGCAGTTCTTC. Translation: CSASLRGVISSYNEQFF.

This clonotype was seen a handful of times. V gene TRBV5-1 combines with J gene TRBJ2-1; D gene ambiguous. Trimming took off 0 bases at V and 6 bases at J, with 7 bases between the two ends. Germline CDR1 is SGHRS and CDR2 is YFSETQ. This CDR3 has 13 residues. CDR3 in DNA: TGCGCCAGCAGCTTGGACTGGTCCAATGAGCAGTTCTTC. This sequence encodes CASSLDWSNEQFF.

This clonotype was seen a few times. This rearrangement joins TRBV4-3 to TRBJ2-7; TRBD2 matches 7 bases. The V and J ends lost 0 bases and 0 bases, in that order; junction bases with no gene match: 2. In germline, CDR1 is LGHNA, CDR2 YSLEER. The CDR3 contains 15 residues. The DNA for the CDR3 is TGCGCCAGCAGCCAAGAGGGCGGGAGCTCCTACGAGCAGTACTTC. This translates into CASSQEGGSSYEQYF.

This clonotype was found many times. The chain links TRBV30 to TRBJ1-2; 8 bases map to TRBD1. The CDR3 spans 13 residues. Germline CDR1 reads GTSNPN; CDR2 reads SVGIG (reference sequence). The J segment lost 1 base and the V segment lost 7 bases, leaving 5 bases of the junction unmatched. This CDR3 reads CALDRGFNYGYTF. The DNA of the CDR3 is TGTGCCTTAGACAGGGGTTTTAACTATGGCTACACCTTC. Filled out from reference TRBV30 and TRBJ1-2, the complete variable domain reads SQTIHQWPATLVQPVGSPLSLECTVEGTSNPNLYWYRQAAGRGLQLLFYSVGIGQISSEVPQNLSASRPQDRQFILSSKKLLLSDSGFYLCALDRGFNYGYTFGSGTRLTVV.

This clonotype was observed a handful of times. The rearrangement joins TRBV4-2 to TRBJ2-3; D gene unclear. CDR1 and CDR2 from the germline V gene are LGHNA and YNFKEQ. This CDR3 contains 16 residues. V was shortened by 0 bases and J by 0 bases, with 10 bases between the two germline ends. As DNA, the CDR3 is TGTGCCAGCAGCCAAGATCGGCTAGTGAGCACAGATACGCAGTATTTT. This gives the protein CASSQDRLVSTDTQYF.

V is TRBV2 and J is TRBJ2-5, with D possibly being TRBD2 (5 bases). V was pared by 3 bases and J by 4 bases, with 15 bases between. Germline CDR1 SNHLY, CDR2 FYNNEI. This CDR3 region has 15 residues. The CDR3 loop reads CASSDGRRVLETQYF. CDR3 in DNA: TGTGCCAGCAGTGACGGACGGCGGGTTTTAGAGACCCAGTACTTC.

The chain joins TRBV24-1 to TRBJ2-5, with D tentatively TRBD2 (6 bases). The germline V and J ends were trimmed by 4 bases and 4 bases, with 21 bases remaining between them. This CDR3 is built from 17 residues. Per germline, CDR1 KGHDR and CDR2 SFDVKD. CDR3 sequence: CATSDPDGGTLGETQYF. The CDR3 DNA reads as TGTGCCACCAGTGACCCAGACGGGGGAACCCTTGGAGAGACCCAGTACTTC.

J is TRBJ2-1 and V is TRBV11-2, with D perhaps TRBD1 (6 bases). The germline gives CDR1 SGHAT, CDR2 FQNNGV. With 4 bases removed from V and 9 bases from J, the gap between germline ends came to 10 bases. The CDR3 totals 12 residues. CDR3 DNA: TGTGCCAGCAGCTCTACAGGGATTGAGCAGTTCTTC. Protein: CASSSTGIEQFF. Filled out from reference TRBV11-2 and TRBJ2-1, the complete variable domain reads EAGVAQSPRYKIIEKRQSVAFWCNPISGHATLYWYQQILGQGPKLLIQFQNNGVVDDSQLPKDRFSAERLKGVDSTLKIQPAKLEDSAVYLCASSSTGIEQFFGPGTRLTVL.

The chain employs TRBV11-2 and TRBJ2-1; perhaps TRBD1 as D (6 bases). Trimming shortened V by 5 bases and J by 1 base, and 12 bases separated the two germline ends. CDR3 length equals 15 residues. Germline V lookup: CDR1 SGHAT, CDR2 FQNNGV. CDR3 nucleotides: TGTGCCAGCAGCCGGGACACACCTTCCTACAATGAGCAGTTCTTC. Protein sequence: CASSRDTPSYNEQFF.

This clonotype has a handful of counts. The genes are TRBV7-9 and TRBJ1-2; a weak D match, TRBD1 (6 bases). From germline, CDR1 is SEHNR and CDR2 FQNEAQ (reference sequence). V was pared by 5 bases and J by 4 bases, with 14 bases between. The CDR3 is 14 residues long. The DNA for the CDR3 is TGTGCCAGCAGCCCACAGGGTATTATCTATGGCTACACCTTC. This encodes CASSPQGIIYGYTF.

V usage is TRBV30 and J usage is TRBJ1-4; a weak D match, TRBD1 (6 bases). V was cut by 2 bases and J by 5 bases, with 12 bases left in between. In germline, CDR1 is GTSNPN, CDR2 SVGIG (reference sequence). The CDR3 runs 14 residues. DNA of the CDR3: TGTGCCTGGAGTCCCCTCGGACAGAATGAAAAACTGTTTTTT. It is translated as CAWSPLGQNEKLFF.

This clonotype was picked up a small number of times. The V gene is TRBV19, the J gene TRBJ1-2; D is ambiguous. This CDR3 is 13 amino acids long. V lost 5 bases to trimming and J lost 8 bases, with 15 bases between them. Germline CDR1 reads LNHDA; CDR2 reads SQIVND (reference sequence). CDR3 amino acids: CASSASPLEGYTF. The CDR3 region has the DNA TGTGCCAGTAGTGCATCTCCCCTGGAGGGCTACACCTTC.

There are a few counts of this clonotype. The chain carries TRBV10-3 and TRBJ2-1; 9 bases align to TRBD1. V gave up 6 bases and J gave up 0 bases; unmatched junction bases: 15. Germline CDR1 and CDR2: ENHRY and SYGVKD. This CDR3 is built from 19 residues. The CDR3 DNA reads TGTGCCATCAGCCATCGGGGACAGGGACGGCCGTCCTCCTACAATGAGCAGTTCTTC. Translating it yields CAISHRGQGRPSSYNEQFF.